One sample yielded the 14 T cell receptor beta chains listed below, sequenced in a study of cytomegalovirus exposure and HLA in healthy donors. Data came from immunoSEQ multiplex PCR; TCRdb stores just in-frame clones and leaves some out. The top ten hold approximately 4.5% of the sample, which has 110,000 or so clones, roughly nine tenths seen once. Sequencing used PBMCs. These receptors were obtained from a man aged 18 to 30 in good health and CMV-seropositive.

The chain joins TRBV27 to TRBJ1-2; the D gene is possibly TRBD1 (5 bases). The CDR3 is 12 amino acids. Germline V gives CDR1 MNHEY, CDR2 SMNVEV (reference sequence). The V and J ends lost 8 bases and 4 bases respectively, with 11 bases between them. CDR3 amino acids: CASWEGVYGYTF. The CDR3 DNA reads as TGTGCCAGCTGGGAAGGGGTCTATGGCTACACCTTC.

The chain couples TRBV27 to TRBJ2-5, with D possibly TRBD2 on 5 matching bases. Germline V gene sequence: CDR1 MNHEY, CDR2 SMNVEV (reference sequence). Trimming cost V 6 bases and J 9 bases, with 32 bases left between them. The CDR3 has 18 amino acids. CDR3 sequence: CASRPPDSSPLSSWAQYF. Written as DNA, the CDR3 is TGTGCCAGCAGGCCCCCGGACTCGTCCCCCCTTTCCAGTTGGGCCCAGTACTTC.

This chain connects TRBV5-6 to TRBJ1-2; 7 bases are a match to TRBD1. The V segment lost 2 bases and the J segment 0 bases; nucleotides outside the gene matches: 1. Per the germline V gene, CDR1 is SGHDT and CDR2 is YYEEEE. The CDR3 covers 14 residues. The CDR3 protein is CASSFGTANYGYTF. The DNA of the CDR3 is TGTGCCAGCAGCTTCGGGACAGCTAACTATGGCTACACCTTC. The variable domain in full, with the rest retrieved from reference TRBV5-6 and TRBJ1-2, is DAGVTQSPTHLIKTRGQQVTLRCSPKSGHDTVSWYQQALGQGPQFIFQYYEEEERQRGNFPDRFSGHQFPNYSSELNVNALLLGDSALYLCASSFGTANYGYTFGSGTRLTVV.

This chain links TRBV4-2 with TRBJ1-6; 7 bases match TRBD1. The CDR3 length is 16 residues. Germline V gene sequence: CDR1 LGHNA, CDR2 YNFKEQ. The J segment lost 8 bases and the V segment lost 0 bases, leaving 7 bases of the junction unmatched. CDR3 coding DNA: TGTGCCAGCAGCCAAGAACAGGGGAGGAGAGATTCACCCCTCCACTTT. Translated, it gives CASSQEQGRRDSPLHF.

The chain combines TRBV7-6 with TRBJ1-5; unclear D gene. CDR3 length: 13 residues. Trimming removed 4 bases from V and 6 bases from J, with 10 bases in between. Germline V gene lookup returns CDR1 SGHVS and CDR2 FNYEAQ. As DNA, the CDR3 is TGTGCCAGCAGCTCCCGAGTGGTTCAGCCCCAGCATTTT. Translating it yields CASSSRVVQPQHF. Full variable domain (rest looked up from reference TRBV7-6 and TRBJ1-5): GAGVSQSPRYKVTKRGQDVALRCDPISGHVSLYWYRQALGQGPEFLTYFNYEAQQDKSGLPNDRFSAERPEGSISTLTIQRTEQRDSAMYRCASSSRVVQPQHFGDGTRLSIL.

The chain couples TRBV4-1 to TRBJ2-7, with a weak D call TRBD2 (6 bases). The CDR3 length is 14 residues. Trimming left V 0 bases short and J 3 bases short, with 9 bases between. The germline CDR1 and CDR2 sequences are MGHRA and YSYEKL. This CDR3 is CASSQERGRYEQYF. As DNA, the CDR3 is TGCGCCAGCAGCCAAGAGCGGGGCCGCTACGAGCAGTACTTC.

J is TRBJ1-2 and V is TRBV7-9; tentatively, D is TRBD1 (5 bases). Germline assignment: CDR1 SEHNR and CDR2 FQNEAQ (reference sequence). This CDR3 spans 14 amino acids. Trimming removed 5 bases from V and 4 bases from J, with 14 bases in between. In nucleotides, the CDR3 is TGTGCCAGCAGCCCCCCGGCAGGGCCCTATGGCTACACCTTC. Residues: CASSPPAGPYGYTF.

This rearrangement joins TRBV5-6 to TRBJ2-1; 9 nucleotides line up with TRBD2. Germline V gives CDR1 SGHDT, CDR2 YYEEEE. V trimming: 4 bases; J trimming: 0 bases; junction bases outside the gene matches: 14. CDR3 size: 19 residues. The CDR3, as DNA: TGTGCCAGCAGCAACGCGGGGGGGCGAGGAAAAGGCTCCTACAATGAGCAGTTCTTC. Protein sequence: CASSNAGGRGKGSYNEQFF.

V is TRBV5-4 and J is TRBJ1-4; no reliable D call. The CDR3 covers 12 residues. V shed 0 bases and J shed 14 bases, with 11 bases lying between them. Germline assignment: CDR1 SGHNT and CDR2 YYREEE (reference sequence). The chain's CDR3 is CASSLAGEELFF. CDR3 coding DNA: TGTGCCAGCAGCTTGGCGGGAGAAGAGCTGTTTTTT. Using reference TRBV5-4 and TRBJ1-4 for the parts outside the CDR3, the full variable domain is ETGVTQSPTHLIKTRGQQVTLRCSSQSGHNTVSWYQQALGQGPQFIFQYYREEENGRGNFPPRFSGLQFPNYSSELNVNALELDDSALYLCASSLAGEELFFGSGTQLSVL.

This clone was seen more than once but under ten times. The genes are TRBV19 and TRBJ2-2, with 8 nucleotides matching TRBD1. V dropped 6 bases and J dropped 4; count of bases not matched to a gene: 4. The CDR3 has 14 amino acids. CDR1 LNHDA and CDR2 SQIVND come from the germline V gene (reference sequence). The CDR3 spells CASRTGDLTGELFF. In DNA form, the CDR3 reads TGTGCCAGTAGGACAGGGGACCTCACCGGGGAGCTGTTTTTT.

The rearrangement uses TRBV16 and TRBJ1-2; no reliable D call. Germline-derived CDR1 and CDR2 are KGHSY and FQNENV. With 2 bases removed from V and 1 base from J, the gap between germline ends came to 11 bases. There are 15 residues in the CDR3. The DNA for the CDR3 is TGTGCCAGCAGCCAAGTGCAGGAGGTTAACTATGGCTACACCTTC. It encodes CASSQVQEVNYGYTF.

The CDR3 DNA reads TGTGCCAGCAACTTGTGGGAGACTGGGGCCAACGTCCTGACTTTC. Translated, it gives CASNLWETGANVLTF. The V call is TRBV2, the J call TRBJ2-6, with D possibly matching TRBD2 (5 bases). From germline, CDR1 is SNHLY and CDR2 FYNNEI. The CDR3 sequence is 15 residues long. Trimming shortened V by 7 bases and J by 2 bases, and 12 bases separated the two germline ends.

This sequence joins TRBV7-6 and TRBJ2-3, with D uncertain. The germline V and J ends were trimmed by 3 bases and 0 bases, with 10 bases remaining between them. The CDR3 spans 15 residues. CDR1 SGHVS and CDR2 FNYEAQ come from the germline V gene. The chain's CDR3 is CASSFGWRSTDTQYF. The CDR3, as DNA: TGTGCCAGCAGCTTCGGGTGGCGTAGCACAGATACGCAGTATTTT.

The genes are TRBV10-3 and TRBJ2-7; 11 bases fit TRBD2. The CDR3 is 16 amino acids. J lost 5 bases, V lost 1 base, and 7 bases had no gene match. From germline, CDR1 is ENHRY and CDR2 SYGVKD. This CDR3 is CAISEFTSGGTHEQYF. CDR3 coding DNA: TGTGCCATCAGTGAGTTCACTAGCGGGGGAACCCACGAGCAGTACTTC.